The 13 T cell receptor beta chains below come from one sample, sequenced in a study of blood T cell repertoires in COVID-19. Only in-frame clones appear in the TCRdb table, and some are missing; sequencing was by immunoSEQ multiplex PCR. The table shows hundreds of thousands of clones, with 86% occurring only once. The sequencing sample was made of peripheral blood. These receptors originate from a woman aged 25 to 39 with active or convalescent COVID-19.

The genes are TRBV4-1 and TRBJ2-1; 7 bases line up with TRBD2. The CDR3 has 16 residues. From germline, CDR1 is MGHRA and CDR2 YSYEKL. V shed 1 base, J shed 6 bases, and the junction held 9 bases outside the gene matches. Written as DNA, the CDR3 is TGCGCCAGCAGCCAAGGAGGCTTCGGCGGGAGCAATGAGCAGTTCTTC. The encoded protein is CASSQGGFGGSNEQFF.

The J gene is TRBJ2-1, the V gene TRBV4-1, with TRBD2 identical over 8 bases. The CDR3 runs 15 residues. Losses at the gene ends were 4 bases for V and 7 bases for J; bases not matched to a gene: 9. Germline values: CDR1 MGHRA, CDR2 YSYEKL. The CDR3 protein is CASSPLRGGGNEQFF. The CDR3 region has the DNA TGCGCCAGCAGCCCCTTACGGGGGGGCGGGAATGAGCAGTTCTTC.

A single count supports this clone. The chain employs TRBV6-1 and TRBJ1-3; TRBD1 aligns across 9 bases. This CDR3 contains 17 residues. The ends lost 0 bases at V and 3 bases at J; junction bases unmatched: 6. The germline V gene encodes CDR1 MNHNS and CDR2 SASEGT. This CDR3 reads CASSEALGQGGGNTIYF. For the CDR3, the DNA is TGTGCCAGCAGTGAAGCGCTGGGACAGGGAGGTGGAAACACCATATATTTT.

V gene TRBV13 combines with J gene TRBJ2-3; 8 bases are a match to TRBD2. Germline-derived CDR1 and CDR2 are PRHDT and FYEKMQ (reference sequence). The CDR3 extends over 17 amino acids. Germline trimming cut 3 bases from V and 3 bases from J; bases unmatched to any gene: 11. CDR3 coding DNA: TGTGCCAGCAGCTTGGGTCCAGCGGGGGAATTAACAGATACGCAGTATTTT. Protein product: CASSLGPAGELTDTQYF.

Ten or more counts support this clone. This rearrangement joins TRBV19 to TRBJ2-2; a possible D gene is TRBD1 (7 bases). Germline CDR1 reads LNHDA; CDR2 reads SQIVND (reference sequence). The CDR3 is made up of 18 amino acids. V lost 7 bases, J lost 3 bases, and 24 bases lay in between. Here the CDR3 DNA reads TGTGCCAGTACTACAGATCGGGGCAGGGGGGCCCACACCGGGGAGCTGTTTTTT. It codes for CASTTDRGRGAHTGELFF.

This chain uses TRBV11-3 with TRBJ2-5; D is perhaps TRBD2 (6 bases). The CDR3 has 13 residues. Between the trimmed V and J ends, which lost 3 bases and 5 bases, there was a span of 10 bases. Germline CDR1 is SGHNT and CDR2 is YENEEA. The CDR3 DNA reads as TGTGCCAGCAGCTTTTTTGGGGGGGAGACCCAGTACTTC. This sequence encodes CASSFFGGETQYF.

This clone was recorded a few times. This chain connects TRBV2 to TRBJ1-1; 8 nucleotides match TRBD1. CDR1 SNHLY and CDR2 FYNNEI come from the germline V gene. This CDR3 has 17 amino acids. Trimming removed 7 bases from V and 1 base from J; junction bases left unmatched: 14. This CDR3 is CASNLLSGTGSNTEAFF. For the CDR3, the DNA is TGTGCCAGCAATCTCCTATCCGGGACAGGTTCGAACACTGAAGCTTTCTTT.

Remarks on this clone: Other DNA sequences from this sample encode an identical CDR3 as well. The chain recombines TRBV6-5 with TRBJ1-2; D is unclear. Deletions cut 0 bases from V and 5 bases from J, with 7 bases between. From germline, CDR1 is MNHEY and CDR2 SVGAGI. This CDR3 comprises 13 residues. The CDR3 coding sequence is TGTGCCAGCAGTTACTCAGTAGATTATGGCTACACCTTC. As protein: CASSYSVDYGYTF.

V gene TRBV10-3 combines with J gene TRBJ1-2; D gene uncertain. Trimming removed 7 bases at V and 6 bases at J, with 27 bases between. CDR1 is ENHRY and CDR2 is SYGVKD in the germline V gene. There are 17 residues in the CDR3. CDR3 loop: CAITNPGGPNEVNGYTF. In DNA, the CDR3 is TGTGCCATCACCAACCCAGGAGGGCCGAATGAAGTGAATGGCTACACCTTC.

This chain joins TRBV2 and TRBJ1-6, with TRBD1 matching over 8 bases. There are 14 residues in the CDR3. With 5 bases clipped from V and 8 bases from J, the junction kept 5 bases outside the gene matches. Germline CDR1 and CDR2: SNHLY and FYNNEI. CDR3 region: CASSLGQGHSPLHF. CDR3 in DNA: TGTGCCAGCAGTCTCGGACAGGGCCATTCACCCCTCCACTTT.

This clone was counted a few times. The identical CDR3 is also encoded by other nucleotide sequences in the sample. The chain uses TRBV5-1 and TRBJ1-2, with 10 nucleotides matching TRBD1. CDR3 length: 13 amino acids. Looked up from germline, CDR1 is SGHRS and CDR2 is YFSETQ. The junction had 5 bases not matched to a gene; V was cut back by 4 bases and J by 8 bases. As DNA, the CDR3 is TGCGCCAGCAGCCCCGGACAGGGGGGCGGCTACACCTTC. It translates to CASSPGQGGGYTF.

As concerns this clone: Other DNA sequences in this sample translate to the same CDR3. The V call is TRBV18, the J call TRBJ1-1, with TRBD1 matching 7 bases. The CDR3 loop spans 14 amino acids. V was clipped by 3 bases and J by 4 bases; unmatched bases: 5. Germline V CDR1 and CDR2: KGHSH, LQKENI. The CDR3 reads CASSPGQGGTEAFF. In DNA, the CDR3 is TGTGCCAGCTCACCTGGCCAGGGGGGCACTGAAGCTTTCTTT.

The chain recombines TRBV6-2 or TRBV6-3 with TRBJ1-1, with 7 bases that match TRBD1. The trim removed 0 bases at V and 6 bases at J, leaving 7 bases unmatched. The germline gives CDR1 MNHEY, CDR2 SVGEGT. The CDR3 extends over 15 amino acids. The CDR3: CASSYSGQFGPEAFF. In DNA form, the CDR3 reads TGTGCCAGCAGTTACTCGGGACAGTTCGGCCCTGAAGCTTTCTTT.